This T cell receptor beta chain appears in the sequencing data of a study of blood T cells in healthy people across ages. Study-level findings and limits: Lack of knowledge of donor CMV status possibly confounded expanded clonotype changes.

Next came a second PCR, run for about 7 to 12 cycles, which used a sample-barcoded 5' primer along with a J-beta primer mix. TCRdb passed the 5' RACE reads through MiXCR, listing each CDR3 protein once. Of about 1.8 million distinct CDR3 sequences in the sample, 40% to 55% are singletons; the top ten hold more than 2%. The CDR3 spans 17 residues. With 1 base clipped from V and 5 bases from J, the junction kept 8 bases outside the gene matches. Germline V gene lookup returns CDR1 SGHTA and CDR2 FQGNSA. Each donor was a healthy Caucasian individual from Russia, aged about 6 to 95. This clonotype was counted a few times. What it recognizes is unknown.

The chain recombines TRBV7-2 with TRBJ2-5, with 12 bases identical to TRBD2. Material: blood. The receptor's source is a middle-aged woman in good health. The CDR3 protein is CASSLGLAGGPYETQYF. Here the CDR3 DNA reads TGTGCCAGCAGCTTAGGGCTAGCGGGGGGGCCTTACGAGACCCAGTACTTC.